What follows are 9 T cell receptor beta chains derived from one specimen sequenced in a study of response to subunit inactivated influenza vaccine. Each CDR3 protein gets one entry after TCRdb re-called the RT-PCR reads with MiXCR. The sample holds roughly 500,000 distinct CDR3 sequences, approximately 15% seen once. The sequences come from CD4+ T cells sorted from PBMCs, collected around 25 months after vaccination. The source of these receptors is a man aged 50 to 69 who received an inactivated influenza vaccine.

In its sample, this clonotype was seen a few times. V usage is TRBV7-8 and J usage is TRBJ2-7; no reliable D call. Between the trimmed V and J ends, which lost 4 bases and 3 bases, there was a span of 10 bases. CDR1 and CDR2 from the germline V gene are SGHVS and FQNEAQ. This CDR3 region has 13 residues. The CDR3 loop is CASSSQVNYEQYF. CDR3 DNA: TGTGCCAGCAGCTCTCAAGTAAACTACGAGCAGTACTTC.

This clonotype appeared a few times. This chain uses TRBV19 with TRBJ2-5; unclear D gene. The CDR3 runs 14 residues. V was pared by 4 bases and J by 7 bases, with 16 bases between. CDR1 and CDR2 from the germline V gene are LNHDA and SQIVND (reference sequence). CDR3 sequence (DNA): TGTGCCAGTAGTACAGACGCGGCGGTGGCGACCCAGTACTTC. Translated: CASSTDAAVATQYF.

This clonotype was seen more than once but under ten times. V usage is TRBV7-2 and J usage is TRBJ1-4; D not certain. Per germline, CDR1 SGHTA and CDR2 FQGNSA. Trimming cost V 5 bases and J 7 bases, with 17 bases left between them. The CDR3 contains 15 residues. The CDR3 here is CASSPVGSLGEKLFF. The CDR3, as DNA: TGTGCCAGCAGCCCTGTTGGGTCCCTGGGTGAAAAACTGTTTTTT.

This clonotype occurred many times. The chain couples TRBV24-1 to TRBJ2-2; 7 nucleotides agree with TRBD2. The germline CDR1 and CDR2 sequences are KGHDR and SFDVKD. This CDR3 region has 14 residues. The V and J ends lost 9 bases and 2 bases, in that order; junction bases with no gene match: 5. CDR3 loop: CATASSGNTGELFF. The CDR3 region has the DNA TGTGCCACCGCCTCTAGCGGAAACACCGGGGAGCTGTTTTTT.

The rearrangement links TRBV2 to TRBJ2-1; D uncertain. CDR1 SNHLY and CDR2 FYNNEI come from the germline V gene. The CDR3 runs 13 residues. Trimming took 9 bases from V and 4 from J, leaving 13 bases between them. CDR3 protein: CASSMSQYNEQFF. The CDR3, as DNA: TGTGCCAGTTCCATGAGCCAATACAATGAGCAGTTCTTC.

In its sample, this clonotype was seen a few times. The CDR3 DNA is TGTGCCATCACTGGACGGCCAGGGTTGGGCTCCTACGAGCAGTACTTC. Residues: CAITGRPGLGSYEQYF. The chain recombines TRBV10-3 with TRBJ2-7; a possible D gene is TRBD1 (5 bases). Germline V gene lookup returns CDR1 ENHRY and CDR2 SYGVKD. Trimming removed 7 bases from V and 0 bases from J, with 19 bases in between. This CDR3 contains 16 residues.

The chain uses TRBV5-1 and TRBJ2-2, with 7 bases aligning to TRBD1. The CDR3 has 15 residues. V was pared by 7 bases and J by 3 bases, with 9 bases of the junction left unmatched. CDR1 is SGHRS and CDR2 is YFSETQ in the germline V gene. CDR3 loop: CASRRRTGYTGELFF. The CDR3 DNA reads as TGCGCCAGCCGGAGGCGGACAGGTTACACCGGGGAGCTGTTTTTT.

CDR3 loop: CSAYLGQVNTEAFF. CDR3 in DNA: TGCAGTGCTTACTTGGGACAGGTGAACACTGAAGCTTTCTTT. The chain links TRBV20-1 to TRBJ1-1; 8 bases are a match to TRBD1. Germline trimming cut 5 bases from V and 0 bases from J; bases unmatched to any gene: 5. The germline V gene has CDR1 DFQATT and CDR2 SNEGSKA (reference sequence). The CDR3 is 14 residues long.

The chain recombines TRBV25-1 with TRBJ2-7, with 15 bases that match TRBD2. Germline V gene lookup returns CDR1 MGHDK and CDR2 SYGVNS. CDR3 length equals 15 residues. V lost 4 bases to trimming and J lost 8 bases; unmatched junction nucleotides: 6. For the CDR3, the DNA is TGTGCCAGCAGTGCACCGGGACTAGCGGGGGGTAAGCAGTACTTC. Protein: CASSAPGLAGGKQYF.